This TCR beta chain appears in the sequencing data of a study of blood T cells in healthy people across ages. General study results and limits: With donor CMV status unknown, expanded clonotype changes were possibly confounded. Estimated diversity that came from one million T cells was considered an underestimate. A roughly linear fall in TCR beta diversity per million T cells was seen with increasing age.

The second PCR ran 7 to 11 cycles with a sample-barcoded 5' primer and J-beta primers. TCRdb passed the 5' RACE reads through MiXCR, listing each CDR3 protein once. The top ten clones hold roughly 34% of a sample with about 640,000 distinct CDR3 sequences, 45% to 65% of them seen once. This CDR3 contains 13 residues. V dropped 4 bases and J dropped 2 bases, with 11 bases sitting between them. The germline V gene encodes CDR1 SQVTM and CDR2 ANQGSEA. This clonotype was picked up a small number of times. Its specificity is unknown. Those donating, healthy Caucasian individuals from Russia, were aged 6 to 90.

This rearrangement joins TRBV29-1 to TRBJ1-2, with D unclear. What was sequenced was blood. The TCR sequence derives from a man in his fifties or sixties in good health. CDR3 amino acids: CSVVVSGNYGYTF. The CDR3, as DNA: TGCAGCGTTGTCGTCAGCGGGAACTATGGCTACACCTTC.